The T cell receptor beta chain under discussion was sequenced for a study of early T cells in non-severe SARS-CoV-2 infection. The CDR3 covers 16 residues. V gave up 4 bases and J gave up 1 base; unmatched junction bases: 9. The germline gives CDR1 SQVTM, CDR2 ANQGSEA. Each CDR3 protein gets one entry after TCRdb re-called the 5' RACE reads with MiXCR. The table includes over 55,000 distinct CDR3 sequences, under 15% detected once. This clonotype was picked up many times. This receptor was identified in an adult who was a healthcare worker with PCR-confirmed SARS-CoV-2 infection or an uninfected control (not recorded which). The chain is built from TRBV29-1 and TRBJ2-3, with 9 bases matching TRBD2. Sequences were obtained from whole blood. This CDR3 reads CSVGASGNKGTDTQYF. The CDR3 nucleotides are TGCAGCGTTGGGGCTAGCGGGAATAAAGGCACAGATACGCAGTATTTT.